The 29 T cell receptor beta chains below come from one sample, sequenced in a study of shared clonotypes between healthy human individuals. TCRdb keeps only in-frame clones here, not all; method: immunoSEQ multiplex PCR. The table shows about 470,000 clones, with around 79% occurring only once. The sequenced material came from PBMCs. Receptors were obtained from a woman aged 40 to 50 in good health. Some clones in this sample may be carry-over from other donors' samples.

To note about this clone: Different DNA sequences within this sample yield the same CDR3. The rearrangement joins TRBV25-1 to TRBJ2-3, with no clear D. Trimming took off 1 base at V and 3 bases at J, with 5 bases between the two ends. The CDR3 extends over 13 amino acids. CDR1 and CDR2 from the germline V gene are MGHDK and SYGVNS. The CDR3 spells CASSEFGTDTQYF. The CDR3 DNA reads as TGTGCCAGCAGTGAATTCGGTACAGATACGCAGTATTTT.

This sequence joins TRBV14 and TRBJ2-7; TRBD1 agrees at 9 bases. Trimming cost V 4 bases and J 2 bases; bases outside gene matches: 9. Looked up from germline, CDR1 is SGHDN and CDR2 is FVKESK. The CDR3 sequence is 16 residues long. CDR3 loop: CASSPLPGQGTYEQYF. CDR3 nucleotides: TGTGCCAGCAGCCCGTTGCCGGGACAGGGCACCTACGAGCAGTACTTC.

The CDR3 loop reads CASSLSQTTNTEAFF. The CDR3 DNA reads TGTGCCAGCAGTTTAAGTCAGACAACGAACACTGAAGCTTTCTTT. The chain recombines TRBV27 with TRBJ1-1; D is undetermined. V was shortened by 2 bases and J by 1 base, with 11 bases between the two germline ends. This CDR3 has 15 amino acids. Germline lookup yields CDR1 MNHEY and CDR2 SMNVEV (reference sequence).

The chain combines TRBV5-4 with TRBJ2-1, with 8 bases that match TRBD2. This CDR3 region has 14 residues. Germline assignment: CDR1 SGHNT and CDR2 YYREEE (reference sequence). Germline trimming cut 4 bases from V and 7 bases from J; bases unmatched to any gene: 7. CDR3 residues: CASSQGLARNEQFF. Written as DNA, the CDR3 is TGTGCCAGCAGCCAAGGACTAGCTCGGAATGAGCAGTTCTTC. The whole variable domain, filled in from reference TRBV5-4 and TRBJ2-1, reads ETGVTQSPTHLIKTRGQQVTLRCSSQSGHNTVSWYQQALGQGPQFIFQYYREEENGRGNFPPRFSGLQFPNYSSELNVNALELDDSALYLCASSQGLARNEQFFGPGTRLTVL.

The genes are TRBV25-1 and TRBJ2-3; 10 bases align to TRBD2. The CDR3 is 16 amino acids. The J segment lost 2 bases and the V segment lost 7 bases, leaving 9 bases of the junction unmatched. CDR1 and CDR2 (germline): MGHDK, SYGVNS. CDR3 nucleotides: TGTGCCAGCACCTCCCGACTAGCGGGCACCACAGATACGCAGTATTTT. Residues: CASTSRLAGTTDTQYF.

This chain uses TRBV7-9 with TRBJ1-1; TRBD1 might be the D (5 bases). CDR3 length equals 17 residues. CDR1 and CDR2 (germline): SEHNR, FQNEAQ (reference sequence). Trimming shortened V by 1 base and J by 2 bases, and 17 bases separated the two germline ends. CDR3 nucleotide sequence: TGTGCCAGCAGCTTAGGGGGACTCAACTGGGTCAACACTGAAGCTTTCTTT. It yields the protein CASSLGGLNWVNTEAFF.

Points on this clone: This sequence is one base from a far larger clone and is likely a read error. This chain uses TRBV5-1 with TRBJ2-7; weak D call: TRBD1 (6 bases). CDR3 length: 15 amino acids. Germline CDR1 and CDR2: SGHRS and YFSETQ. The DNA of the CDR3 is TGCGCCAGCAGCTTGGGCCCAGGGGACATCTACGAGCGGTACTTC. Protein sequence: CASSLGPGDIYERYF.

This sequence joins TRBV6-5 and TRBJ2-3; no reliable D call. CDR1 is MNHEY and CDR2 is SVGAGI in the germline V gene. V gave up 4 bases and J gave up 7 bases, with 9 bases separating them. The CDR3 runs to 12 residues. CDR3 in amino acids: CASSSAGNTQYF. Here the CDR3 DNA reads TGTGCCAGCAGTTCTGCTGGAAATACGCAGTATTTT.

The V and J genes are TRBV7-2 and TRBJ1-2; tentatively, D is TRBD1 (5 bases). Germline CDR1 is SGHTA and CDR2 is FQGNSA. Trimming pared 4 bases from V and 0 bases from J, leaving 9 bases between. The length of the CDR3 is 14 residues. CDR3 bases: TGTGCCAGCAGCTCCAGGGCAGCTAACTATGGCTACACCTTC. Its protein is CASSSRAANYGYTF.

The J gene is TRBJ1-2, the V gene TRBV25-1; 7 nucleotides match TRBD1. The CDR3 covers 16 residues. Trimming cost V 7 bases and J 2 bases; bases outside gene matches: 13. Germline CDR1 and CDR2: MGHDK and SYGVNS. As DNA, the CDR3 is TGTGCCAGCACTCAGGGGGAGAGTTCTCTAAACTATGGCTACACCTTC. Protein: CASTQGESSLNYGYTF.

This clone showed up just once. V and J are TRBV29-1 and TRBJ2-5, with 7 bases that match TRBD1. Gene TRBJ2-7 matches the end of the DNA better, so the J call may be wrong. Germline assignment: CDR1 SQVTM and CDR2 ANQGSEA. This CDR3 is built from 13 residues. CDR3 sequence reads: CSVRGFTGDEQYF. In DNA, the CDR3 is TGCAGCGTTCGGGGATTTACAGGGGACGAGCAGTACTTC.

This sequence joins TRBV4-2 and TRBJ2-1; a weak D match, TRBD2 (5 bases). With 3 bases removed from V and 2 bases from J, the gap between germline ends came to 20 bases. The CDR3 covers 18 residues. CDR1 is LGHNA and CDR2 is YNFKEQ in the germline V gene. For the CDR3, the DNA is TGTGCCAGCAGCCAGGAACCTTCAGCGGTGAAGGCCTACAATGAGCAGTTCTTC. Translated: CASSQEPSAVKAYNEQFF.

This clone was seen a single time. The chain is built from TRBV10-3 and TRBJ2-2; no reliable D call. V lost 2 bases and J 6 bases, leaving 7 bases between the germline ends. The CDR3 covers 13 residues. CDR1 is ENHRY and CDR2 is SYGVKD in the germline V gene. CDR3 in amino acids: CAISEHPAGELFF. Written as DNA, the CDR3 is TGTGCCATCAGTGAGCACCCGGCCGGGGAGCTGTTTTTT.

The V and J genes are TRBV4-1 and TRBJ2-3; D is ambiguous. The CDR3 contains 14 residues. V was clipped by 4 bases and J by 6 bases, with 14 bases between them. Germline CDR1 MGHRA, CDR2 YSYEKL. CDR3 sequence (DNA): TGCGCCAGCAGCCCTTTCTGGGGATCGGATACGCAGTATTTT. Translated, it gives CASSPFWGSDTQYF.

There are a few counts of this clone. The chain recombines TRBV7-2 with TRBJ2-4; tentative D call: TRBD1 (6 bases). The CDR3 spans 14 residues. Germline V gene lookup returns CDR1 SGHTA and CDR2 FQGNSA. The ends were cut back, 4 bases at V and 8 bases at J, with 15 bases in the middle. The CDR3 here is CASSSSGVWDIQYF. As DNA, the CDR3 is TGTGCCAGCAGCTCGTCAGGGGTTTGGGACATTCAGTACTTC. Supplemented by reference TRBV7-2 and TRBJ2-4, the full variable domain reads GAGVSQSPSNKVTEKGKDVELRCDPISGHTALYWYRQSLGQGLEFLIYFQGNSAPDKSGLPSDRFSAERTGGSVSTLTIQRTQQEDSAVYLCASSSSGVWDIQYFGAGTRLSVL.

The chain is built from TRBV11-2 and TRBJ1-1; no clear D gene. Germline values: CDR1 SGHAT, CDR2 FQNNGV. The V and J ends lost 8 bases and 1 base respectively, with 14 bases between them. The CDR3 contains 14 residues. The CDR3 DNA is TGTGCCAGCGTACCTCAGGCGGCGAACACTGAAGCTTTCTTT. It translates to CASVPQAANTEAFF.

This clone has a handful of counts. Other DNA sequences in this sample translate to the same CDR3. The rearrangement joins TRBV5-1 to TRBJ2-1, with 7 positions matching TRBD2. The CDR3 is 15 residues long. V lost 2 bases and J lost 5; bases outside the gene matches: 7. Germline assignment: CDR1 SGHRS and CDR2 YFSETQ. The CDR3 protein is CASSLAASGDNEQFF. The CDR3 DNA reads as TGCGCCAGCAGCTTAGCGGCTAGCGGAGACAATGAGCAGTTCTTC.

The V call is TRBV29-1, the J call TRBJ1-2; D gene ambiguous. V was clipped by 4 bases and J by 2 bases, with 8 bases between them. The CDR3 has 12 residues. Per the germline V gene, CDR1 is SQVTM and CDR2 is ANQGSEA. This CDR3 reads CSVGNLNYGYTF. DNA of the CDR3: TGCAGCGTTGGGAACTTAAACTATGGCTACACCTTC.

This sequence joins TRBV7-9 and TRBJ1-1, with TRBD1 identical over 7 bases. V was clipped by 1 base and J by 1 base; unmatched bases: 0. CDR3 length equals 14 residues. Germline V gives CDR1 SEHNR, CDR2 FQNEAQ (reference sequence). The CDR3 sequence is CASSLGTGNTEAFF. CDR3 DNA sequence: TGTGCCAGCAGCTTAGGGACAGGGAACACTGAAGCTTTCTTT.

The V call is TRBV5-6, the J call TRBJ1-2, with D unclear. This CDR3 contains 12 residues. The germline V gene encodes CDR1 SGHDT and CDR2 YYEEEE. Between the trimmed V and J ends, which lost 2 bases and 5 bases, there was a span of 7 bases. CDR3: CASSFQEYGYTF. CDR3 sequence (DNA): TGTGCCAGCAGCTTTCAGGAGTATGGCTACACCTTC.

This chain joins TRBV19 and TRBJ2-1, with D maybe TRBD1 (6 bases). The CDR3 has 14 amino acids. Trimming shortened V by 4 bases and J by 4 bases, and 11 bases separated the two germline ends. In germline, CDR1 is LNHDA, CDR2 SQIVND (reference sequence). CDR3: CASSTGHQYNEQFF. The CDR3, as DNA: TGTGCCAGTAGTACGGGACACCAATACAATGAGCAGTTCTTC.

As for this clone: A read error may produce the germline difference seen at one junction end. The chain recombines TRBV29-1 with TRBJ1-1; 9 nucleotides match TRBD1. This CDR3 contains 16 residues. In germline, CDR1 is SQVTM, CDR2 ANQGSEA. The CDR3 loop is CSVEDRGRFVNTEALF. DNA for the CDR3: TGCAGCGTTGAGGACAGGGGCCGATTCGTGAACACTGAAGCTCTCTTT.

The chain carries TRBV7-2 and TRBJ2-5, with 7 nucleotides matching TRBD2. V trimming: 9 bases; J trimming: 2 bases; junction bases outside the gene matches: 12. Looked up from germline, CDR1 is SGHTA and CDR2 is FQGNSA. The length of the CDR3 is 15 residues. CDR3 sequence: CASAGASAGQETQYF. The DNA of the CDR3 is TGTGCCAGTGCCGGTGCTTCAGCGGGACAAGAGACCCAGTACTTC.

CDR3 DNA sequence: TGCGCCAGCAGCCGGGACACCAATCAGCCCCAGCATTTT. Translation: CASSRDTNQPQHF. The rearrangement joins TRBV10-1 to TRBJ1-5, with a tentative D call TRBD1 (6 bases). The CDR3 runs 13 residues. V lost 6 bases and J lost 3, with 9 bases in between. CDR1 WNHNN and CDR2 SYGVQD come from the germline V gene (reference sequence).

About this clone itself: A single base separates this from a much larger clone, so it may be a read error. The J gene is TRBJ1-1, the V gene TRBV6-6, with 8 bases identical to TRBD1. This CDR3 is built from 14 residues. Germline CDR1 MNHNY, CDR2 SVGAGI (reference sequence). CDR3 DNA: TGTGCCAGCAGTCTCCGGACAGGGAACACTGAAGTTTTCTTT. Its protein product is CASSLRTGNTEVFF.

V gene TRBV5-4 combines with J gene TRBJ1-5, with 9 bases lining up with TRBD1. The CDR3 consists of 18 residues. Trimming removed 0 bases from V and 0 bases from J; junction bases left unmatched: 7. From germline, CDR1 is SGHNT and CDR2 YYREEE (reference sequence). As DNA, the CDR3 is TGTGCCAGCAGCTTGGAAGGACAGGGGTTAAATAGCAATCAGCCCCAGCATTTT. As protein: CASSLEGQGLNSNQPQHF. Looking up the rest from reference TRBV5-4 and TRBJ1-5 gives the full variable domain: ETGVTQSPTHLIKTRGQQVTLRCSSQSGHNTVSWYQQALGQGPQFIFQYYREEENGRGNFPPRFSGLQFPNYSSELNVNALELDDSALYLCASSLEGQGLNSNQPQHFGDGTRLSIL.

A word on this clone: A far larger clone is one nucleotide away, so this likely arose from a read error. Other DNA sequences in this specimen translate into the identical CDR3. The J gene is TRBJ2-7, the V gene TRBV4-1; no clear D gene. Germline V gene sequence: CDR1 MGHRA, CDR2 YSYEKL. The V and J ends lost 1 base and 4 bases respectively, with 8 bases between them. This CDR3 contains 13 residues. The CDR3 spells CASSQVAYYEQYF. The CDR3 region has the DNA TGCGCCAGCAGCCAAGTAGCTTATTACGAGCAGTACTTC.

The rearrangement links TRBV27 to TRBJ2-7; 9 nucleotides agree with TRBD2. The germline gives CDR1 MNHEY, CDR2 SMNVEV (reference sequence). The CDR3 totals 19 residues. The ends lost 6 bases at V and 3 bases at J; junction bases unmatched: 21. The CDR3: CASSQRGTSGLASHYEQYF. As DNA, the CDR3 is TGTGCCAGCAGCCAAAGGGGGACCTCGGGACTAGCCTCCCACTACGAGCAGTACTTC.

The CDR3 DNA sequence: TGTGCCATGGGGAGCTCCTACAATGAGCAGTTCTTC. It is translated as CAMGSSYNEQFF. This rearrangement joins TRBV10-3 to TRBJ2-1, with D possibly being TRBD2 (5 bases). V lost 9 bases and J lost 0, with 6 bases in between. The germline V gene has CDR1 ENHRY and CDR2 SYGVKD. This CDR3 spans 12 amino acids.